This entry lists 6 T cell receptor beta chains sequenced from one sample in a study of blood T cells in healthy people across ages. A second about 7 to 12 cycle PCR used barcoded and J-beta primers. One entry per CDR3 protein results from TCRdb running MiXCR on the 5' RACE reads. The table records some 690,000 distinct CDR3 sequences, 22% of them present only once. The sequenced sample consisted of blood. The receptor set was obtained from a man aged 65 to 85 in good health.

The table lists this clonotype with a few counts. This chain uses TRBV6-1 with TRBJ1-1, with TRBD1 matching over 7 bases. Germline CDR1 reads MNHNS; CDR2 reads SASEGT. The CDR3 covers 16 residues. Trimming cost V 6 bases and J 0 bases; bases outside gene matches: 10. The CDR3 loop reads CASRGEQGRMNTEAFF. The CDR3 nucleotides read TGTGCCAGCAGGGGGGAACAGGGGAGAATGAACACTGAAGCTTTCTTT.

CDR3 residues: CASSPLGGFGGYTF. The DNA of the CDR3 is TGTGCCAGCAGCCCCCTTGGGGGATTTGGCGGCTACACCTTC. The J gene is TRBJ1-2, the V gene TRBV7-3; possible D gene TRBD1, 5 bases. CDR1 is SGHTA and CDR2 is FQGTGA in the germline V gene. This CDR3 has 14 amino acids. Trimming took off 5 bases at V and 8 bases at J, with 18 bases between the two ends. The full variable domain, rest sourced from reference TRBV7-3 and TRBJ1-2, is GAGVSQTPSNKVTEKGKYVELRCDPISGHTALYWYRQSLGQGPEFLIYFQGTGAADDSGLPNDRFFAVRPEGSVSTLKIQRTERGDSAVYLCASSPLGGFGGYTFGSGTRLTVV.

The chain is built from TRBV20-1 and TRBJ2-3; 9 nucleotides align to TRBD2. The J segment lost 6 bases and the V segment lost 0 bases, leaving 7 bases of the junction unmatched. Germline V gene sequence: CDR1 DFQATT, CDR2 SNEGSKA (reference sequence). The CDR3 is 15 amino acids. CDR3 in amino acids: CSARDAGTSLDTQYF. As DNA, the CDR3 is TGCAGTGCTAGAGATGCCGGGACTAGCTTGGATACGCAGTATTTT.

V is TRBV5-1 and J is TRBJ2-5, with D tentatively TRBD1 (5 bases). V was shortened by 0 bases and J by 5 bases, with 14 bases between the two germline ends. From germline, CDR1 is SGHRS and CDR2 YFSETQ. This CDR3 spans 15 amino acids. The CDR3 loop is CASSLEQGSEETQYF. The CDR3 DNA is TGCGCCAGCAGCTTGGAGCAGGGAAGTGAGGAGACCCAGTACTTC.

The chain uses TRBV7-9 and TRBJ1-2, with a possible D match to TRBD1 (5 bases). Germline CDR1 SEHNR, CDR2 FQNEAQ (reference sequence). V lost 6 bases to trimming and J lost 0 bases, with 17 bases between them. The CDR3 covers 16 residues. The CDR3 region has the DNA TGTGCCAGCAGTACCCCCGGTTTCAGGGCTAACTATGGCTACACCTTC. It specifies CASSTPGFRANYGYTF. The full variable domain, rest sourced from reference TRBV7-9 and TRBJ1-2, is DTGVSQNPRHKITKRGQNVTFRCDPISEHNRLYWYRQTLGQGPEFLTYFQNEAQLEKSRLLSDRFSAERPKGSFSTLEIQRTEQGDSAMYLCASSTPGFRANYGYTFGSGTRLTVV.

In DNA, the CDR3 is TGTGCCAGCACCACCCAGACAGGGCACACTGAAGCTTTCTTT. Residues: CASTTQTGHTEAFF. This rearrangement joins TRBV12-3 or TRBV12-4 to TRBJ1-1, with 7 bases lining up with TRBD1. This CDR3 spans 14 amino acids. J gave up 3 bases and V 7 bases, and 8 bases lay outside the gene matches.